These 5 T cell receptor beta chains share one sample of origin, sequenced in a study of breast tumors, draining lymph nodes, adjacent tissues. One entry per CDR3 protein, called by TCRdb with MiXCR from the multiplex PCR reads. The sample lists 180,000 or so distinct CDR3 sequences; more than 25% were seen once. The lymph nodes were axillary draining lymph nodes from breast cancer patients. What was sequenced was axillary lymph node tissue. All receptors come from a female donor with breast cancer. Some clones in this sample may be carry-over from other donors' samples.

Worth noting for this clonotype: Since no conserved phenylalanine or tryptophan closes the CDR3, a read error is the likely cause. The J gene is TRBJ1-3, the V gene TRBV13; unclear D gene. The CDR3 covers 18 residues. Deletions cut 5 bases from V and 0 bases from J, with 20 bases between. Germline V gene sequence: CDR1 PRHDT, CDR2 FYEKMQ (reference sequence). CDR3 sequence: CASSRCSMKHDSGNTIYL. In DNA form, the CDR3 reads TGTGCCAGCAGCCGCTGCTCGATGAAACACGACTCTGGAAACACCATATATCTT.

This clonotype has a count of ten or more. The chain links TRBV20-1 to TRBJ1-2; 8 bases agree with TRBD1. The V segment lost 3 bases and the J segment 5 bases; nucleotides outside the gene matches: 2. The V gene's germline CDR1 is DFQATT and CDR2 SNEGSKA (reference sequence). The CDR3 contains 12 residues. CDR3 sequence (DNA): TGCAGTGCTAGCCGGACAGGGTATGGCTACACCTTC. Its protein is CSASRTGYGYTF.

Note on this clonotype: This could be a read error, since a much larger clone is one nucleotide away. CDR3 DNA sequence: TGTGCCAGCCCACCGGAACAGGGAAAGGGGTCACCCCTCCACTTT. It encodes CASPPEQGKGSPLHF. The chain combines TRBV18 with TRBJ1-6, with a possible D match to TRBD1 (6 bases). The CDR3 loop spans 15 amino acids. The germline CDR1 and CDR2 sequences are KGHSH and LQKENI.

In this sample, this clonotype turned up many times. The chain couples TRBV12-3 or TRBV12-4 to TRBJ1-2; TRBD1 matches 7 bases. V lost 3 bases to trimming and J lost 4 bases; unmatched junction nucleotides: 17. The CDR3 is 18 amino acids. The CDR3 DNA is TGTGCCAGCAGTTTGTCTGGGTCGACAGGGAAGGATCGCTATGGCTACACCTTC. It yields the protein CASSLSGSTGKDRYGYTF.

The chain links TRBV30 to TRBJ1-2, with 9 bases fitting TRBD1. The junction had 11 bases not matched to a gene; V was cut back by 5 bases and J by 4 bases. The V gene's germline CDR1 is GTSNPN and CDR2 SVGIG (reference sequence). This CDR3 is 15 amino acids long. The CDR3 loop is CAWGDGTGLGYGYTF. As DNA, the CDR3 is TGTGCCTGGGGGGACGGGACAGGGCTCGGCTATGGCTACACCTTC.